Following are 10 T cell receptor beta chains from one sample sequenced in a study of blood T cell repertoires in COVID-19. Produced via immunoSEQ multiplex PCR; TCRdb's table is partial and in-frame only. The sample records roughly 88,000 clones, roughly 76% being singletons. Sample: peripheral blood. The receptors stem from an elderly woman with active or convalescent COVID-19.

The chain is built from TRBV3-1 (or the pseudogene TRBV3-2) and TRBJ2-7; D uncertain. CDR1 and CDR2 (germline): LGHDT, YNNKEL (reference sequence). This CDR3 is built from 14 residues. The ends were cut back, 3 bases at V and 5 bases at J, with 14 bases in the middle. CDR3 bases: TGTGCCAGCAGCCAGCGAGGAGCCCAAAACGAGCAGTACTTC. Translating it yields CASSQRGAQNEQYF.

The chain uses TRBV11-1 and TRBJ2-2, with D unclear. The CDR3 is made up of 16 amino acids. Germline V CDR1 and CDR2: SGHAT, FQDESV (reference sequence). With 2 bases removed from V and 7 bases from J, the gap between germline ends came to 17 bases. The CDR3 DNA sequence: TGTGCCAGCAGCTTATCTAGGTCAAGGCGAGGCGGGGAGCTGTTTTTT. This sequence encodes CASSLSRSRRGGELFF.

The chain combines TRBV2 with TRBJ1-5; 7 bases match TRBD1. Unmatched junction bases numbered 12, after V lost 5 bases and J lost 2 bases. This CDR3 contains 17 residues. CDR1 and CDR2 (germline): SNHLY, FYNNEI. CDR3 in amino acids: CASSSAYRGRGNQPQHF. For the CDR3, the DNA is TGTGCCAGCAGTTCCGCCTACAGGGGAAGAGGCAATCAGCCCCAGCATTTT.

This sequence joins TRBV27 and TRBJ2-7, with 13 bases lining up with TRBD2. The CDR3 runs to 14 residues. The germline gives CDR1 MNHEY, CDR2 SMNVEV (reference sequence). Trimming took 4 bases from V and 8 from J; bases not matched to a gene: 5. CDR3 DNA: TGTGCCAGCAGTTCCCCGGGACTAGCGGGACAGCAGTACTTC. Protein product: CASSSPGLAGQQYF.

The chain combines TRBV28 with TRBJ1-5; D is possibly TRBD1 (6 bases). The CDR3 runs 12 residues. V lost 5 bases, J lost 6 bases, and 8 bases lay in between. The V gene's germline CDR1 is MDHEN and CDR2 SYDVKM. The CDR3 DNA is TGTGCCAGCAGTAACAGGGTTCAGCCCCAGCATTTT. This sequence encodes CASSNRVQPQHF.

The CDR3 sequence is CASSSSGGVYNEQFF. Here the CDR3 DNA reads TGTGCCAGCAGCTCTAGCGGGGGGGTCTACAATGAGCAGTTCTTC. The rearrangement links TRBV11-2 to TRBJ2-1; TRBD2 matches at 12 bases. V shed 4 bases, J shed 3 bases, and the junction held 1 base outside the gene matches. CDR3 size: 15 residues. The germline gives CDR1 SGHAT, CDR2 FQNNGV.

V is TRBV7-2 and J is TRBJ2-2; 7 nucleotides line up with TRBD2. Germline CDR1 is SGHTA and CDR2 is FQGNSA. The ends lost 5 bases at V and 0 bases at J; junction bases unmatched: 9. CDR3 size: 17 residues. This CDR3 reads CASSLHTGLTNTGELFF. The CDR3 nucleotides read TGTGCCAGCAGCCTCCATACGGGACTAACGAACACCGGGGAGCTGTTTTTT. Variable domain in full (rest from reference TRBV7-2 and TRBJ2-2): GAGVSQSPSNKVTEKGKDVELRCDPISGHTALYWYRQSLGQGLEFLIYFQGNSAPDKSGLPSDRFSAERTGGSVSTLTIQRTQQEDSAVYLCASSLHTGLTNTGELFFGEGSRLTVL.

This clone was recorded a few times. The genes are TRBV24-1 and TRBJ2-1; 9 nucleotides line up with TRBD1. With V trimmed by 3 bases and J by 7 bases, 3 bases remained unmatched. This CDR3 contains 14 residues. Germline assignment: CDR1 KGHDR and CDR2 SFDVKD. CDR3 DNA: TGTGCCACCAGTGATACGGGACAGGGTAATGAGCAGTTCTTC. It specifies CATSDTGQGNEQFF.

J is TRBJ1-4 and V is TRBV19; no reliable D call. The CDR3 loop spans 12 amino acids. In germline, CDR1 is LNHDA, CDR2 SQIVND (reference sequence). Trimming took off 4 bases at V and 8 bases at J, with 8 bases between the two ends. The CDR3 region is CASSSSSEKLFF. The DNA for the CDR3 is TGTGCCAGTAGTAGTTCGAGCGAAAAACTGTTTTTT.

As concerns this clone: The junction shows a germline mismatch at one end, possibly a read error. V gene TRBV24-1 combines with J gene TRBJ1-1, with a possible D match to TRBD1 (6 bases). The CDR3 spans 12 residues. From germline, CDR1 is KGHDR and CDR2 SFDVKD. CDR3 nucleotides: TGTGCCACCAGTGATTCGGGGGGCGAGGGAATCTTT. It is translated as CATSDSGGEGIF.